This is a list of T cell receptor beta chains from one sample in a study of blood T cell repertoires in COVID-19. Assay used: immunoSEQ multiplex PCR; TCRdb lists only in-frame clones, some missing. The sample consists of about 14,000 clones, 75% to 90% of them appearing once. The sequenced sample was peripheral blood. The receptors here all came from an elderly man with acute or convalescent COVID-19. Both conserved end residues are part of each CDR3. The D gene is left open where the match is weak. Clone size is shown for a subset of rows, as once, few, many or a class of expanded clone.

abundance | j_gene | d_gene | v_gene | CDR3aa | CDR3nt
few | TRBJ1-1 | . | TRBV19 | CASSTQGLQNTEAFF | TGTGCCAGTAGTACCCAGGGCCTGCAGAACACTGAAGCTTTCTTT
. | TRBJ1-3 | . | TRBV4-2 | CASSQVGTAGGNTIYF | TGTGCCAGCAGCCAAGTCGGGACCGCGGGGGGAAACACCATATATTTT
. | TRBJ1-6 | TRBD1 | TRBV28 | CASRQSGTGGFNSPLHF | TGTGCCAGCAGACAATCCGGGACAGGGGGCTTTAATTCACCCCTCCACTTT
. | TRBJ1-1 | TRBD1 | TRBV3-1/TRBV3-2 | CASSQRDRAFF | TGTGCCAGCAGCCAACGGGACAGAGCTTTCTTT
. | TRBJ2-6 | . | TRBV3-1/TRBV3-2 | CASSQDSFSGSYSGANVLTF | TGTGCCAGCAGCCAAGATTCATTCAGCGGGTCTTACTCTGGGGCCAACGTCCTGACTTTC
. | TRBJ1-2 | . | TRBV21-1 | CASSLRQGYTF | TGTGCCAGCAGCCTCCGGCAGGGGTACACCTTC
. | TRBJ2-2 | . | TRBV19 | CASSERIGELFF | TGTGCCAGTAGTGAGAGGATAGGGGAGCTGTTTTTT
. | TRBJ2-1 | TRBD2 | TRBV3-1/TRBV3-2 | CASSAGTISYNEQFF | TGTGCCAGCAGCGCGGGGACTATTTCCTACAATGAGCAGTTCTTC
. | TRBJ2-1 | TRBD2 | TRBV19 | CASSIASRTSGGPQFF | TGTGCCAGTAGTATCGCCTCGAGGACTAGCGGGGGGCCCCAGTTCTTC
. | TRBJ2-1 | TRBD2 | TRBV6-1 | CASSEAAGGPLSSYNEQFF | TGTGCCAGCAGTGAAGCGGCGGGAGGGCCTCTTAGCTCCTACAATGAGCAGTTCTTC
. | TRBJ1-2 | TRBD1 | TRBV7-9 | CASSIQGARNYGYTF | TGTGCCAGCAGCATTCAGGGGGCGCGGAACTATGGCTACACCTTC
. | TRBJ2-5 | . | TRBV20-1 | CSATRETQYF | TGCAGTGCTACCAGGGAGACCCAGTACTTC
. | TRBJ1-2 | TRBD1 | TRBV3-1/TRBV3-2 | CASSRGTVNYGYTF | TGTGCCAGCAGCCGCGGGACAGTCAACTATGGCTACACCTTC
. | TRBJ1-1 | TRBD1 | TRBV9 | CASSVVGTANTEAFF | TGTGCCAGCAGCGTAGTGGGGACAGCGAACACTGAAGCTTTCTTT
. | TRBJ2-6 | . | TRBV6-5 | CASSYNGPSGANVLTF | TGTGCCAGCAGTTACAACGGTCCCTCTGGGGCCAACGTCCTGACTTTC
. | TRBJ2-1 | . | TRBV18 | CASSPPSTGYNEQFF | TGTGCCAGCTCACCCCCCTCGACAGGATACAATGAGCAGTTCTTC
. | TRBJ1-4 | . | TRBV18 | CASSPGTRGEKLFF | TGTGCCAGCTCCCCGGGAACTCGTGGGGAAAAACTGTTTTTT
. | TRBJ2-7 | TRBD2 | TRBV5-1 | CASSEILAGVSYEQYF | TGCGCCAGCAGCGAGATACTAGCGGGGGTTTCCTACGAGCAGTACTTC
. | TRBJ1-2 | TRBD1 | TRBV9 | CASSAGTGSYGYTF | TGTGCCAGCAGCGCTGGGACAGGGAGTTATGGCTACACCTTC
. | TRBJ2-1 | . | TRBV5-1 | CASSLDRTDYNEQFF | TGCGCCAGCAGCTTGGACCGGACAGACTACAATGAGCAGTTCTTC
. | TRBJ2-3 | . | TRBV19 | CASSIVKEGPDTQYF | TGTGCCAGTAGTATAGTCAAGGAGGGGCCAGATACGCAGTATTTT
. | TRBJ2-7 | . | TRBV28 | CASSGRGEGGREQYF | TGTGCCAGCAGCGGGCGGGGAGAGGGGGGGCGCGAGCAGTACTTC
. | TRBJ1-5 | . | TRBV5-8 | CASSPSATLYSNQPQHF | TGTGCCAGCAGCCCGTCCGCGACATTATATAGCAATCAGCCCCAGCATTTT